This T cell receptor (beta chain) came from a study of shared clonotypes between healthy human individuals. Background on the study: Aged between 18 and 49, the donors were two women and a few men. Findings of the study overall: Memory subsets generally showed smaller estimated richness than naive subsets did.

The V end lost 7 bases, the J end lost 8 bases, and 15 bases lay between the germline ends. Germline values: CDR1 MNHEY, CDR2 SVGAGI. This CDR3 region has 13 residues. Clones were sequenced by immunoSEQ multiplex PCR, and TCRdb holds only the in-frame ones, with some missing. The table includes about 2.5 million clones, 85% to 95% detected once. Concerning this clone: Antigen specificity is unknown.

The V call is TRBV6-5, the J call TRBJ2-1; D is unresolved. The specimen was naive CD4+ T cells from PBMCs. Regarding subset: CD45RA+ positively selected. This TCR derives from a man younger than 35 in good health. Some clones in this sample may be carry-over from other donors' samples. The CDR3 here is CASTTSSPYEQFF. CDR3 coding DNA: TGTGCCAGCACGACGTCTTCGCCTTATGAGCAGTTCTTC.